Shown below are 28 T cell receptor beta chains from a single sample sequenced in a study of T cells in Graves' hyperthyroidism and ophthalmopathy. It was RNA transcripts that yielded the amplified TCR beta CDR3 regions. When the TCR CDR3 underwent first-round RT-PCR, the HTBI primer set was used. TCRdb reprocessed the multiplex PCR reads via MiXCR and lists one record per CDR3 protein. The sample has 350,000 to 400,000 distinct CDR3 sequences; about 15% are singletons. Input material: blood. These receptors originate from a woman between 25 and 40 years old with Graves' hyperthyroidism.

This clonotype showed up many times. The J gene is TRBJ2-3, the V gene TRBV11-2; D unresolved. The CDR3 runs 14 residues. The germline gives CDR1 SGHAT, CDR2 FQNNGV. V dropped 4 bases and J dropped 4 bases, with 12 bases sitting between them. CDR3 coding DNA: TGTGCCAGCAGCTCCCACTCGTTAGCAGATACGCAGTATTTT. It translates to CASSSHSLADTQYF.

On this clonotype itself: A much larger clone differs by one base, so this may be a read error. The chain carries TRBV3-1 and TRBJ2-2, with D perhaps matching TRBD1 or TRBD2 (5 bases each). CDR1 and CDR2 from the germline V gene are LGHDT and YNNKEL (reference sequence). V was cut by 5 bases and J by 7 bases, with 17 bases left in between. There are 15 residues in the CDR3. The CDR3 DNA sequence: TGTGCCAGCAGCGGGGGTAGCTGGAGTATCGGGGAGCTGTTTTTT. It is translated as CASSGGSWSIGELFF.

V is TRBV24-1 and J is TRBJ2-2, with 8 bases aligning to TRBD1. CDR1 and CDR2 from the germline V gene are KGHDR and SFDVKD. The length of the CDR3 is 14 residues. The V segment lost 6 bases and the J segment 6 bases; nucleotides outside the gene matches: 5. The CDR3: CATSQSGGSGELFF. CDR3 in DNA: TGTGCCACCAGTCAATCAGGGGGCTCCGGGGAGCTGTTTTTT.

A few counts support this clonotype. A much bigger clone sits one base away, suggesting this may be a read error. This CDR3 reads CSALTGASTDTRYF. DNA for the CDR3: TGCAGTGCTCTTACAGGGGCTAGCACAGATACGCGGTATTTT. The chain links TRBV20-1 to TRBJ2-3; 7 bases align to TRBD1. The CDR3 is 14 amino acids. In germline, CDR1 is DFQATT, CDR2 SNEGSKA (reference sequence).

The chain links TRBV4-1 to TRBJ1-1, with 7 nucleotides matching TRBD1. The CDR3 is 15 amino acids. Trimming at V came to 7 bases and at J to 3 bases, leaving 11 bases not matched to a gene. CDR1 and CDR2 from the germline V gene are MGHRA and YSYEKL. Written as DNA, the CDR3 is TGCGCCAGCAAGAGGGCCGCCCAGGGGGACACTGAAGCTTTCTTT. Translated: CASKRAAQGDTEAFF.

This clonotype was counted ten times or more. The chain uses TRBV2 and TRBJ2-2, with 8 bases matching TRBD1. This CDR3 spans 14 amino acids. Germline lookup yields CDR1 SNHLY and CDR2 FYNNEI. V trimming: 4 bases; J trimming: 5 bases; junction bases outside the gene matches: 3. The CDR3: CASSGQGRTGELFF. The CDR3 region has the DNA TGTGCCAGCAGTGGACAGGGGAGGACCGGGGAGCTGTTTTTT.

CDR3 in amino acids: CASNDLKGPAEAFF. The CDR3 region has the DNA TGTGCCAGTAACGACTTAAAAGGTCCCGCTGAAGCTTTCTTT. This rearrangement joins TRBV19 to TRBJ1-1, with D unresolved. Germline V gives CDR1 LNHDA, CDR2 SQIVND (reference sequence). The CDR3 has 14 amino acids. Trimming cost V 7 bases and J 6 bases, with 18 bases left between them. Variable domain in full (rest from reference TRBV19 and TRBJ1-1): DGGITQSPKYLFRKEGQNVTLSCEQNLNHDAMYWYRQDPGQGLRLIYYSQIVNDFQKGDIAEGYSVSREKKESFPLTVTSAQKNPTAFYLCASNDLKGPAEAFFGQGTRLTVV.

This rearrangement joins TRBV20-1 to TRBJ1-2; TRBD1 matches 8 bases. CDR1 and CDR2 (germline): DFQATT, SNEGSKA (reference sequence). This CDR3 spans 16 amino acids. V lost 0 bases to trimming and J lost 8 bases; unmatched junction nucleotides: 14. In DNA, the CDR3 is TGCAGTGCTAGAGATCGGGTATCAGGGGGCGCGTCGGGCTACACCTTC. It codes for CSARDRVSGGASGYTF.

The sample holds many counts of this clonotype. This chain connects TRBV6-1 to TRBJ2-3, with D unresolved. V was trimmed by 5 bases and J by 1 base, leaving 7 bases between them. This CDR3 has 13 amino acids. CDR1 and CDR2 (germline): MNHNS, SASEGT. The CDR3: CASSFPGTDTQYF. The CDR3 DNA follows: TGTGCCAGCAGTTTCCCAGGCACAGATACGCAGTATTTT.

This rearrangement joins TRBV9 to TRBJ1-6; D perhaps matches TRBD1 (5 bases). V lost 0 bases, J lost 5 bases, and 9 bases lay in between. Germline values: CDR1 SGDLS, CDR2 YYNGEE. This CDR3 comprises 15 residues. The CDR3 protein is CASSVGGRHNSPLHF. For the CDR3, the DNA is TGTGCCAGCAGCGTAGGGGGACGGCATAATTCACCCCTCCACTTT.

This clonotype showed up many times. The V call is TRBV2, the J call TRBJ2-7; 14 bases fit TRBD2. CDR1 SNHLY and CDR2 FYNNEI come from the germline V gene. The CDR3 spans 16 residues. Trimming took 6 bases from V and 4 from J; bases not matched to a gene: 8. The CDR3 nucleotides are TGTGCCAGCAGCGGGGGGGGACTAGCGGGAGTGTACGAGCAGTACTTC. It encodes CASSGGGLAGVYEQYF.

There are many counts of this clonotype. This CDR3 is CASSLGGWDGELFF. The CDR3 coding sequence is TGTGCCAGCAGCTTAGGGGGTTGGGACGGGGAGCTGTTTTTT. The V and J genes are TRBV7-8 and TRBJ2-2; no clear D gene. The CDR3 contains 14 residues. Trimming took 1 base from V and 7 from J, leaving 10 bases between them. Germline loops: CDR1 SGHVS, CDR2 FQNEAQ.

This clonotype has ten or more counts. The V call is TRBV18, the J call TRBJ2-5, with 7 nucleotides matching TRBD1. The junction had 13 bases not matched to a gene; V was cut back by 6 bases and J by 6 bases. This CDR3 contains 15 residues. CDR1 KGHSH and CDR2 LQKENI come from the germline V gene. Written as DNA, the CDR3 is TGTGCCAGCTCGCCCTTGGGACAGACGATAAAGACCCAGTACTTC. Its translation is CASSPLGQTIKTQYF.

This clonotype was counted ten times or more. This sequence joins TRBV2 and TRBJ1-2; D not resolved. The CDR3 runs to 11 residues. Germline V lookup: CDR1 SNHLY, CDR2 FYNNEI. V lost 5 bases and J lost 8, with 9 bases in between. CDR3 DNA sequence: TGTGCCAGCAGTCTCCGGGAGGGCTACACCTTC. Protein product: CASSLREGYTF.

In this sample, this clonotype turned up many times. The J gene is TRBJ2-4, the V gene TRBV3-1; TRBD1 matches at 9 bases. The CDR3 covers 15 residues. The V and J ends lost 3 bases and 3 bases, in that order; junction bases with no gene match: 3. Germline V gene sequence: CDR1 LGHDT, CDR2 YNNKEL (reference sequence). The CDR3 DNA is TGTGCCAGCAGCCAGAGGACAGGGGTCAAAAACATTCAGTACTTC. It yields the protein CASSQRTGVKNIQYF.

The chain carries TRBV7-3 and TRBJ2-2; D gene ambiguous. Trimming cost V 6 bases and J 7 bases, with 12 bases left between them. CDR1 SGHTA and CDR2 FQGTGA come from the germline V gene. The CDR3 runs to 13 residues. The CDR3: CASSITLHGELFF. In nucleotides, the CDR3 is TGTGCCAGCAGTATTACATTGCACGGGGAGCTGTTTTTT.

This clonotype was counted at least ten times. The genes are TRBV6-2 or TRBV6-3 and TRBJ2-1, with D maybe TRBD2 (5 bases). Germline V CDR1 and CDR2: MNHEY, SVGEGT. The germline V and J ends were trimmed by 0 bases and 0 bases, with 12 bases remaining between them. CDR3 size: 17 residues. The chain's CDR3 is CASSYSVSVFSYNEQFF. In DNA form, the CDR3 reads TGTGCCAGCAGTTACTCTGTTAGCGTATTCTCCTACAATGAGCAGTTCTTC.

This clonotype was counted many times. The chain has TRBV2 and TRBJ2-5; D uncertain. The CDR3 has 15 residues. The germline CDR1 and CDR2 sequences are SNHLY and FYNNEI. Between the trimmed V and J ends, which lost 0 bases and 2 bases, there was a span of 10 bases. CDR3 region: CASSEAGRSQETQYF. The CDR3 DNA is TGTGCCAGCAGTGAAGCTGGTAGGTCACAAGAGACCCAGTACTTC.

Points on this clonotype: A much larger clone differs by one base, so this may be a read error. This sequence joins TRBV7-3 and TRBJ2-2; 9 positions match TRBD1. The length of the CDR3 is 14 residues. Germline V gene data show CDR1 as SGHTA and CDR2 as FQGTGA. Trimming removed 3 bases from V and 5 bases from J; junction bases left unmatched: 1. CDR3 amino acids: CASSFGTGTGELFF. As DNA, the CDR3 is TGTGCCAGCAGCTTTGGGACAGGGACCGGGGAGCTGTTTTTT.

This chain links TRBV19 with TRBJ2-5, with TRBD1 matching over 8 bases. Germline V gene lookup returns CDR1 LNHDA and CDR2 SQIVND (reference sequence). J gave up 2 bases and V 0 bases, and 5 bases lay outside the gene matches. The CDR3 extends over 16 amino acids. The CDR3 coding sequence is TGTGCCAGTAGTATAGACTTTACAGGGGGACAAGAGACCCAGTACTTC. As protein: CASSIDFTGGQETQYF.

The rearrangement joins TRBV7-3 to TRBJ2-3; 12 positions match TRBD2. CDR3 length: 17 amino acids. In germline, CDR1 is SGHTA, CDR2 FQGTGA. The V and J ends lost 4 bases and 2 bases, in that order; junction bases with no gene match: 7. Written as DNA, the CDR3 is TGTGCCAGCAGCTCGAGACTAGCGGGAGCCACCACAGATACGCAGTATTTT. Protein product: CASSSRLAGATTDTQYF. Looking up the rest from reference TRBV7-3 and TRBJ2-3 gives the full variable domain: GAGVSQTPSNKVTEKGKYVELRCDPISGHTALYWYRQSLGQGPEFLIYFQGTGAADDSGLPNDRFFAVRPEGSVSTLKIQRTERGDSAVYLCASSSRLAGATTDTQYFGPGTRLTVL.

This clonotype was observed many times. V gene TRBV2 combines with J gene TRBJ2-5, with a weak D call TRBD1 (5 bases). The CDR3 contains 15 residues. Looked up from germline, CDR1 is SNHLY and CDR2 is FYNNEI. V lost 4 bases and J 4 bases, leaving 16 bases between the germline ends. The CDR3 DNA reads TGTGCCAGCAGTGGTACAAGGGGAAGCTCAGAGACCCAGTACTTC. Encoded protein: CASSGTRGSSETQYF.

This clonotype occurred a few times. The chain combines TRBV20-1 with TRBJ2-7, with D perhaps matching TRBD2 (7 bases). Trimming pared 0 bases from V and 3 bases from J, leaving 12 bases between. This CDR3 spans 14 amino acids. The germline CDR1 and CDR2 sequences are DFQATT and SNEGSKA (reference sequence). The CDR3 DNA is TGCAGTGCTAGAGATCAGGGAGGGGGCTACGAGCAGTACTTC. This encodes CSARDQGGGYEQYF.

This clonotype was seen many times. The chain recombines TRBV6-6 with TRBJ2-3; 10 bases fit TRBD2. The CDR3 contains 17 residues. J lost 4 bases, V lost 2 bases, and 9 bases had no gene match. Germline-derived CDR1 and CDR2 are MNHNY and SVGAGI (reference sequence). The CDR3 DNA sequence: TGTGCCAGCAGTTACGGGGCTAGCGGGAGATGGGCAGATACGCAGTATTTT. It translates to CASSYGASGRWADTQYF.

The rearrangement links TRBV24-1 to TRBJ1-2; D gene unclear. CDR1 is KGHDR and CDR2 is SFDVKD in the germline V gene. The V end was cut by 3 bases, the J end by 7 bases, with 14 bases between. This CDR3 is built from 14 residues. CDR3 protein: CATSDGWRTGGYTF. CDR3 in DNA: TGTGCCACCAGTGATGGCTGGCGGACCGGTGGCTACACCTTC.

The J gene is TRBJ1-5, the V gene TRBV4-1; the match to TRBD1 covers 7 bases. The germline V gene encodes CDR1 MGHRA and CDR2 YSYEKL. V lost 3 bases, J lost 0 bases, and 14 bases stayed unmatched. The CDR3 sequence is 19 residues long. The chain's CDR3 is CASSQAGGTEWDSNQPQHF. CDR3 nucleotide sequence: TGCGCCAGCAGCCAGGCCGGCGGGACAGAGTGGGATAGCAATCAGCCCCAGCATTTT.

The chain links TRBV7-2 to TRBJ2-3, with TRBD2 identical over 10 bases. The V segment lost 4 bases and the J segment 3 bases; nucleotides outside the gene matches: 10. The CDR3 spans 17 residues. CDR1 and CDR2 from the germline V gene are SGHTA and FQGNSA. The CDR3 region is CASSSGASGRRTDTQYF. The CDR3 DNA follows: TGTGCCAGCAGCTCTGGTGCTAGCGGGAGACGAACAGATACGCAGTATTTT.

This clonotype occurred many times. This chain uses TRBV2 with TRBJ2-3; weak D call: TRBD2 (5 bases). In germline, CDR1 is SNHLY, CDR2 FYNNEI. The CDR3 loop spans 14 amino acids. V shed 7 bases and J shed 1 base, with 12 bases lying between them. CDR3 sequence: CASIVAGGTDTQYF. The CDR3 DNA reads as TGTGCCAGCATTGTCGCGGGTGGCACAGATACGCAGTATTTT.